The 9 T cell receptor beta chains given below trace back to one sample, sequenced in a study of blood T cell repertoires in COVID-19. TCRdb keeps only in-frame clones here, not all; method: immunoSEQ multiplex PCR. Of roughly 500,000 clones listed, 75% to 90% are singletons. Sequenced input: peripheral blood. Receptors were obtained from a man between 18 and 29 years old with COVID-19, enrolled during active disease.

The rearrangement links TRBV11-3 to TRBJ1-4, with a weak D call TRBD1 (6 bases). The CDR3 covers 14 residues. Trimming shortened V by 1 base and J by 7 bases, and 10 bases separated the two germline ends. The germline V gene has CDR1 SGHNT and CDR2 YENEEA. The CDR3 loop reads CASSLGTVPEKLFF. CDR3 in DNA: TGTGCCAGCAGCTTAGGGACAGTGCCTGAAAAACTGTTTTTT.

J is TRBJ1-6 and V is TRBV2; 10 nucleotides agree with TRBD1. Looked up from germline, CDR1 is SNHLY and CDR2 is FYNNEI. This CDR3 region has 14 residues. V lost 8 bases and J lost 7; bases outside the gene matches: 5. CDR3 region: CASGLDRGNSPLHF. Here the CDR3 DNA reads TGTGCCAGCGGTTTGGACAGGGGGAATTCACCCCTCCACTTT.

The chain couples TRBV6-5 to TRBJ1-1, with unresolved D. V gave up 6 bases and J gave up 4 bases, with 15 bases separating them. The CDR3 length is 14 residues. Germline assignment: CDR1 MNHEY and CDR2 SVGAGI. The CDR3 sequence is CASSPLQVGTEAFF. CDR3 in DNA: TGTGCCAGCAGCCCCCTGCAGGTTGGCACTGAAGCTTTCTTT.

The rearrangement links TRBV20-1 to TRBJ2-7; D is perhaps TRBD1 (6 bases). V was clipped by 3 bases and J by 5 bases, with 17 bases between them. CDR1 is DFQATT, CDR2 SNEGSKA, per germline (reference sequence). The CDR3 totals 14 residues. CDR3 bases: TGCAGTGCTAGTAGGGGGAACAGGAACAACGAGCAGTACTTC. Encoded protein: CSASRGNRNNEQYF.

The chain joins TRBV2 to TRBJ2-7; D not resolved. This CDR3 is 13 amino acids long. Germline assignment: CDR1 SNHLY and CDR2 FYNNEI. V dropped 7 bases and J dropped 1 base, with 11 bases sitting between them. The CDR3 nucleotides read TGTGCCAGCAAGAGAGACATGTCCTACGAGCAGTACTTC. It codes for CASKRDMSYEQYF.

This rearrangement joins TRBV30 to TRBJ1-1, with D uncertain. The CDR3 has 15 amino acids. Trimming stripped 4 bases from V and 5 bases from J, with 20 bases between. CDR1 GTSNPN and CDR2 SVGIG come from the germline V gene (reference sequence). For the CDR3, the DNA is TGTGCCTGGATACCGGGCCCCAGGCGAGGGACTGAAGCTTTCTTT. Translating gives CAWIPGPRRGTEAFF. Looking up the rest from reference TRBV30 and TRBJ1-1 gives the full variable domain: SQTIHQWPATLVQPVGSPLSLECTVEGTSNPNLYWYRQAAGRGLQLLFYSVGIGQISSEVPQNLSASRPQDRQFILSSKKLLLSDSGFYLCAWIPGPRRGTEAFFGQGTRLTVV.

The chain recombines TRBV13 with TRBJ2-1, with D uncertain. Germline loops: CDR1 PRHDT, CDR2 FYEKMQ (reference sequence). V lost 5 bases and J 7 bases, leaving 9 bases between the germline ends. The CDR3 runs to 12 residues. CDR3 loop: CASSEPPNEQFF. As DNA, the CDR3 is TGTGCCAGCAGCGAGCCCCCTAATGAGCAGTTCTTC.

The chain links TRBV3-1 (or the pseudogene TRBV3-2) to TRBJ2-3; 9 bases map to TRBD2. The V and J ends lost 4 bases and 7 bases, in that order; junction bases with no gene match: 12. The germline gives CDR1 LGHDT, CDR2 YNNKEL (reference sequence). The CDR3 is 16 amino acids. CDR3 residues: CASSPTSGLRLYTQYF. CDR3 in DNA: TGTGCCAGCAGCCCTACTAGCGGGCTAAGACTATATACGCAGTATTTT.

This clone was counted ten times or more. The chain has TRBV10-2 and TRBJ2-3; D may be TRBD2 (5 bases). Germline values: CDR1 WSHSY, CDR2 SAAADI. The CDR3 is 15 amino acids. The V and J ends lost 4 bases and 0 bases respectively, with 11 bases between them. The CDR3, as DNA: TGCGCCAGCAGTGTTCGGCGGACTAGCACAGATACGCAGTATTTT. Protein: CASSVRRTSTDTQYF.